These 7 T cell receptor beta chains originate from one sample sequenced in a study of PD-L1 blockade in urothelial cancer. Sequencing was performed with immunoSEQ multiplex PCR; in TCRdb, only in-frame clones are kept and a portion is missing. Of around 40,000 clones listed, more than 85% are singletons. The sequencing used PBMCs, collected around atezolizumab (anti-PD-L1) treatment. These receptors were obtained from a man between 60 and 75 years old with urothelial cancer.

This clone was picked up one time. The chain carries TRBV7-9 and TRBJ2-1, with a possible D match to TRBD2 (5 bases). The V gene lost 2 bases and the J gene lost 3 bases, with 20 bases spanning the gap. Germline lookup yields CDR1 SEHNR and CDR2 FQNEAQ (reference sequence). The CDR3 has 18 amino acids. CDR3 protein: CASSLPRGLERCYNEQFF. CDR3 DNA: TGTGCCAGCAGCTTACCTAGAGGACTTGAGCGATGCTACAATGAGCAGTTCTTC.

The chain is built from TRBV12-2 and TRBJ1-1. TRBV12-2 is given as a pseudogene. There are 12 residues in the CDR3. The chain's CDR3 is CASRLRAPKAFF. The CDR3 bases are TGTGCAAGTCGCCTACGTGCACCGAAAGCTTTCTTT.

The J gene is TRBJ2-7, the V gene TRBV28, with a weak D call TRBD2 (5 bases). CDR1 and CDR2 (germline): MDHEN, SYDVKM. The V end was cut by 7 bases, the J end by 0 bases, with 10 bases between. The CDR3 consists of 13 residues. CDR3 sequence reads: CASNSGLSYEQYF. The DNA of the CDR3 is TGTGCCAGCAACAGCGGCCTCTCCTACGAGCAGTACTTC. Based on the CDR3 plus reference TRBV28 and TRBJ2-7, the full variable domain is DVKVTQSSRYLVKRTGEKVFLECVQDMDHENMFWYRQDPGLGLRLIYFSYDVKMKEKGDIPEGYSVSREKKERFSLILESASTNQTSMYLCASNSGLSYEQYFGPGTRLTVT.

The V call is TRBV6-6, the J call TRBJ2-2; D not resolved. The CDR3 totals 14 residues. Trimming left V 2 bases short and J 4 bases short, with 8 bases between. Per germline, CDR1 MNHNY and CDR2 SVGAGI (reference sequence). CDR3 in DNA: TGTGCCAGCAGTTACGACGCGGTCACCGGGGAGCTGTTTTTT. Its translation: CASSYDAVTGELFF.

The chain uses TRBV4-3 and TRBJ2-2; 7 bases match TRBD1. The CDR3 length is 17 residues. CDR1 is LGHNA, CDR2 YSLEER, per germline. V shed 3 bases and J 0 bases; nucleotides not matched to a gene: 7. The CDR3 here is CASSQGGDSANTGELFF. In DNA form, the CDR3 reads TGCGCCAGCAGCCAGGGTGGGGACAGTGCGAACACCGGGGAGCTGTTTTTT.

Note on this clone: The germline gene is not matched at one end of the junction; a read error may be the cause. This chain connects TRBV19 to TRBJ2-3, with D possibly TRBD1 on 5 matching bases. There are 14 residues in the CDR3. CDR1 LNHDA and CDR2 SQIVND come from the germline V gene (reference sequence). CDR3 loop: CASSIRLDTGTQYF. The CDR3 DNA reads TGTGCCAGTAGTATCCGACTGGACACAGGTACGCAGTATTTT.

This clone was seen only a few times. This rearrangement joins TRBV7-2 to TRBJ2-7, with D maybe TRBD2 (6 bases). This CDR3 has 16 amino acids. V was cut by 5 bases and J by 1 base, with 18 bases left in between. Germline V gene lookup returns CDR1 SGHTA and CDR2 FQGNSA. CDR3 nucleotide sequence: TGTGCCAGCAGCATTTTCCGGGACGGGGGATCCTACGAGCAGTACTTC. Its protein is CASSIFRDGGSYEQYF. The whole variable domain, filled in from reference TRBV7-2 and TRBJ2-7, reads GAGVSQSPSNKVTEKGKDVELRCDPISGHTALYWYRQSLGQGLEFLIYFQGNSAPDKSGLPSDRFSAERTGGSVSTLTIQRTQQEDSAVYLCASSIFRDGGSYEQYFGPGTRLTVT.